The clone carrying this T cell receptor (beta chain) was detected ten times or more. This sample was included in a study of Graves' ophthalmopathy and Graves' hyperthyroidism. Transcripts of RNA were the source for amplifying TCR beta CDR3 regions. HTBI primers served in a first-round RT-PCR, which a second-round multiplex PCR followed. Using its own MiXCR run on the multiplex PCR reads, TCRdb lists one record per CDR3 protein. The table has around 660,000 distinct CDR3 sequences, 35% to 45% seen once. The CDR3 has 14 amino acids. Trimming left V 2 bases short and J 5 bases short, with 12 bases between. The germline V gene encodes CDR1 MNHEY and CDR2 SVGEGT. Clinical symptoms, serum thyroxine, TRAb, thyroid ultrasound and orbital computed tomography determined diagnosis. The source of the PBMCs was approximately 10 ml of fresh peripheral blood.

The receptor was derived from an adult man with Graves' ophthalmopathy. The chain carries TRBV6-2 or TRBV6-3 and TRBJ1-2, with D perhaps matching TRBD1 (5 bases). The specimen sequenced was peripheral blood. The CDR3 DNA follows: TGTGCCAGCAGTTACGCCGGGACGGGTTATGGCTACACCTTC. This sequence encodes CASSYAGTGYGYTF.